This T cell receptor beta chain was identified in a study of shared clonotypes between healthy human individuals. Comment on this clone: The antigen remains unidentified.

After removal of 5 bases from V and 4 bases from J, the junction contained 8 bases not matched to a gene. The CDR3 is 15 residues long. CDR1 is SGHAT, CDR2 FQNNGV, per germline. Measured with immunoSEQ multiplex PCR; TCRdb has only the in-frame clones, and not every one. Of about 1.5 million clones in the sample, 95% to 99% were seen once. General study findings and limits: Clonotype sharing levels among donors were expected to vary with sequencing depth. Though the depth was large, rarefaction showed that sorted-subset sequencing was incomplete.

A CD45RA+ naive subset and a CD45RA-negative memory subset were split from CD4+ cells. The sample was naive CD4+ T cells sorted from blood. Subset indicated: CD45RA+ positively selected. The V call is TRBV11-2, the J call TRBJ2-7; 10 nucleotides agree with TRBD1. This clonotype was sampled from a man in his thirties or forties in good health. The CDR3 is CASSPGTGDLYEQYF. The CDR3 DNA sequence: TGTGCCAGCAGCCCCGGGACAGGGGACCTATACGAGCAGTACTTC.